The source of this T cell receptor beta chain is a study of siplizumab effects on memory and regulatory T cells. J lost 1 base, V lost 1 base, and 1 base had no gene match. From germline, CDR1 is SGHDT and CDR2 YYEEEE. The CDR3 consists of 15 residues. Libraries were prepared by immunoSEQ multiplex PCR; TCRdb keeps only in-frame clonotypes and omits some of them. The data contain under 130,000 clones, around 93% of them singletons. The TCR was taken from a human donor in good health. The chain links TRBV5-6 to TRBJ1-2; 10 bases align to TRBD1. The sample taken for sequencing was CD4+ T cells sorted from blood. CDR3 bases: TGTGCCAGCAGCTTGAGGGACAGGGGTAACTATGGCTACACCTTC. Its protein is CASSLRDRGNYGYTF. The complete variable domain, with remaining parts taken from reference TRBV5-6 and TRBJ1-2, reads DAGVTQSPTHLIKTRGQQVTLRCSPKSGHDTVSWYQQALGQGPQFIFQYYEEEERQRGNFPDRFSGHQFPNYSSELNVNALLLGDSALYLCASSLRDRGNYGYTFGSGTRLTVV.